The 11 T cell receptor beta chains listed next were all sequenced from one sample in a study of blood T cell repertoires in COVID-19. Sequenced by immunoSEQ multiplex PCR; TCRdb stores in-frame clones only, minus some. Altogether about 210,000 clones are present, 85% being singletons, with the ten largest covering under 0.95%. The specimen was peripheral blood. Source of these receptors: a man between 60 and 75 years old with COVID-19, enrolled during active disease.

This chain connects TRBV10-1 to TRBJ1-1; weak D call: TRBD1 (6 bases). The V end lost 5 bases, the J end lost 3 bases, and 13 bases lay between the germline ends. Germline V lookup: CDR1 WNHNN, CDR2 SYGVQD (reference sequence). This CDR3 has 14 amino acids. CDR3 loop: CASSPGGADTEAFF. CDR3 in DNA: TGCGCCAGCAGTCCGGGGGGGGCGGACACTGAAGCTTTCTTT.

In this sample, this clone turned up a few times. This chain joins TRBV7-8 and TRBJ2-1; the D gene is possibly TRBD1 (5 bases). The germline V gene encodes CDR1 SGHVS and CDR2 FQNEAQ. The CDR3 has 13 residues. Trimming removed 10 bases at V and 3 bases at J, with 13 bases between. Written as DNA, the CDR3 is TGTGCCACCCCCCTCAGGGACTACAATGAGCAGTTCTTC. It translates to CATPLRDYNEQFF. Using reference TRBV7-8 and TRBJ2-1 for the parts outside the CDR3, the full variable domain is GAGVSQSPRYKVAKRGQDVALRCDPISGHVSLFWYQQALGQGPEFLTYFQNEAQLDKSGLPSDRFFAERPEGSVSTLKIQRTQQEDSAVYLCATPLRDYNEQFFGPGTRLTVL.

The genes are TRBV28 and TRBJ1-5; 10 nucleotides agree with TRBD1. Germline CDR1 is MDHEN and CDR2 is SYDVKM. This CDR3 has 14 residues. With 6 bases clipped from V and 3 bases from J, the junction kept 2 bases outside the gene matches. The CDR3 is CASRGTGDNQPQHF. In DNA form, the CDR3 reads TGTGCCAGCAGGGGGACAGGGGACAATCAGCCCCAGCATTTT.

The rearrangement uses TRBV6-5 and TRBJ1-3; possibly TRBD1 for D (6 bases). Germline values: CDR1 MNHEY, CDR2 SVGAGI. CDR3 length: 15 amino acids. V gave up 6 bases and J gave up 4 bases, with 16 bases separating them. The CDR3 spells CASSRAMTGGNTIYF. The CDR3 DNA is TGTGCCAGCAGCCGAGCGATGACAGGAGGAAACACCATATATTTT.

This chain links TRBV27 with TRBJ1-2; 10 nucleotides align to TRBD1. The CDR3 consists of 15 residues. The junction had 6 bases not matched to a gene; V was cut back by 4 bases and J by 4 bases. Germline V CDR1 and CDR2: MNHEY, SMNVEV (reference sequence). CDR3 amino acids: CASSSRQGALYGYTF. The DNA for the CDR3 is TGTGCCAGCAGTTCCCGACAGGGGGCTCTCTATGGCTACACCTTC.

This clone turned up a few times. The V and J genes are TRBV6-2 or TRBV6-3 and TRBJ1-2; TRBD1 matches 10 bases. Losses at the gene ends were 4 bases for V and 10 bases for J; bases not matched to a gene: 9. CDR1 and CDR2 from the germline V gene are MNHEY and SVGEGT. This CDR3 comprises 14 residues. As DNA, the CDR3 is TGTGCCAGCAGTTCCGCCGGGGACAGGGGTCCCTACACCTTC. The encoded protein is CASSSAGDRGPYTF.

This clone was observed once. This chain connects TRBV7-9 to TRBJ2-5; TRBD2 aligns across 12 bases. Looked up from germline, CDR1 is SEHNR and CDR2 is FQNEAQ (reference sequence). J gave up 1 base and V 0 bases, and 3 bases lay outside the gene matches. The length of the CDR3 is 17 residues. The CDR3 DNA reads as TGTGCCAGCAGCTTAGCGGTGGGACTAGCGGGCCAAGAGACCCAGTACTTC. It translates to CASSLAVGLAGQETQYF. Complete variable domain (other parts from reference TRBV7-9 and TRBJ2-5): DTGVSQNPRHKITKRGQNVTFRCDPISEHNRLYWYRQTLGQGPEFLTYFQNEAQLEKSRLLSDRFSAERPKGSFSTLEIQRTEQGDSAMYLCASSLAVGLAGQETQYFGPGTRLLVL.

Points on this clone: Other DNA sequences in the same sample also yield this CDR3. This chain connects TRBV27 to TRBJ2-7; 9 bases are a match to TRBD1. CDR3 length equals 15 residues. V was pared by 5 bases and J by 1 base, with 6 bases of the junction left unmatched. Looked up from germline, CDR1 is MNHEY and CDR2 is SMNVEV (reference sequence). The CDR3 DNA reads TGTGCCAGCAGTCTCTCGACAGGGGGGTCCTACGAGCAGTACTTC. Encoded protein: CASSLSTGGSYEQYF.

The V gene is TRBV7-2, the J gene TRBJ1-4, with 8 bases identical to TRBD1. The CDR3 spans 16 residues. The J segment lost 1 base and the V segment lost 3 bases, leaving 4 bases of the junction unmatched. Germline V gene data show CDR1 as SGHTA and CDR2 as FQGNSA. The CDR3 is CASSFVTGETNEKLFF. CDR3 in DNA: TGTGCCAGCAGCTTCGTGACAGGGGAAACTAATGAAAAACTGTTTTTT.

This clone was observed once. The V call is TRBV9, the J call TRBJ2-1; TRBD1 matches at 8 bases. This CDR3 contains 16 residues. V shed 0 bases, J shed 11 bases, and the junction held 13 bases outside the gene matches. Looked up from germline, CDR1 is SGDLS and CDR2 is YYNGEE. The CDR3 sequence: CASSVGPQGATLKQFF. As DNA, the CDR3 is TGTGCCAGCAGCGTAGGTCCCCAGGGGGCAACGCTAAAGCAGTTCTTC.

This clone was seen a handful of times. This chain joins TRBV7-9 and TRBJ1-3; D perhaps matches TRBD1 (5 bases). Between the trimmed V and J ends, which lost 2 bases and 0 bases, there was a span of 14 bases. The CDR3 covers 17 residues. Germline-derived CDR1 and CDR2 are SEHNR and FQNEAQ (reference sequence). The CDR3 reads CASSLSGQSLSGNTIYF. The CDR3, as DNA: TGTGCCAGCAGCTTATCAGGGCAATCCCTCTCTGGAAACACCATATATTTT.